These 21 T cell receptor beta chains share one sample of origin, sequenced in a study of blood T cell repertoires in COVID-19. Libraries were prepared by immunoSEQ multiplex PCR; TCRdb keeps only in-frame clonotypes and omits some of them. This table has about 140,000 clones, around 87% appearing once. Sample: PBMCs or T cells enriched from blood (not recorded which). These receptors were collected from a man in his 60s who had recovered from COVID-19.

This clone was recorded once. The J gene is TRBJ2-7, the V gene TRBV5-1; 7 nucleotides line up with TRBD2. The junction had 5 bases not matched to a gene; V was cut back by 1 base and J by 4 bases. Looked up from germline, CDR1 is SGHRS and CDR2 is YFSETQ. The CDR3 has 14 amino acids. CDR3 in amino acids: CASSLTLAAYEQYF. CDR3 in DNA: TGCGCCAGCAGCTTGACGCTAGCGGCTTACGAGCAGTACTTC.

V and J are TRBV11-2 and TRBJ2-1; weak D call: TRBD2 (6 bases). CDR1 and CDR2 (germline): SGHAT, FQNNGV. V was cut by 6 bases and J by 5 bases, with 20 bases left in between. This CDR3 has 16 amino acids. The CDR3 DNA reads TGTGCCAGCAGTCCAGGCTGGACTACAACCAACAATGAGCAGTTCTTC. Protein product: CASSPGWTTTNNEQFF.

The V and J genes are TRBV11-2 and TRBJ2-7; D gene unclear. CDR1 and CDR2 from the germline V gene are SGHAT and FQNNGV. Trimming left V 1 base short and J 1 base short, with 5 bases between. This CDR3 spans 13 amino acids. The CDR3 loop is CASSLVESYEQYF. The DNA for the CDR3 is TGTGCCAGCAGCTTAGTGGAGTCCTACGAGCAGTACTTC.

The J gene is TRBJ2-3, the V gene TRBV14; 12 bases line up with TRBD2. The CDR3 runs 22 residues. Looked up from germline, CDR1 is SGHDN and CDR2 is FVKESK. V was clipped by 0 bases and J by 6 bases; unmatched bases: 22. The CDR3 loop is CASSQDRLAGGRTRPSGDTQYF. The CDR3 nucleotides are TGTGCCAGCAGCCAAGATAGGCTAGCGGGAGGGAGGACGAGACCATCGGGTGATACGCAGTATTTT.

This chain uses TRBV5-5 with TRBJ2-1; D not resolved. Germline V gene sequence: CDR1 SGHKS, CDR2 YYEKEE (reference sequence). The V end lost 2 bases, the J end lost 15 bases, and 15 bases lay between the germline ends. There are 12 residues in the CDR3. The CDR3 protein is CASSFLASSWFF. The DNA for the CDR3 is TGTGCCAGCAGCTTTTTGGCTAGTTCGTGGTTCTTC.

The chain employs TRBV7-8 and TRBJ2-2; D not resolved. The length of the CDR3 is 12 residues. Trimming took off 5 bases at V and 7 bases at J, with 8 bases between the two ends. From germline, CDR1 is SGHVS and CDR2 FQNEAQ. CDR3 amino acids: CASSRTGGELFF. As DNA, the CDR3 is TGTGCCAGCAGCCGTACTGGCGGGGAGCTGTTTTTT.

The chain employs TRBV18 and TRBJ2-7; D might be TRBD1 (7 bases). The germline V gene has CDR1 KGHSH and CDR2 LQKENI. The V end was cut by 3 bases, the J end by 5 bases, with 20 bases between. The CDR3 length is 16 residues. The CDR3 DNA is TGTGCCAGCTCACCGGGACTCGACAGGGCGATCGACGAGCAGTACTTC. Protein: CASSPGLDRAIDEQYF. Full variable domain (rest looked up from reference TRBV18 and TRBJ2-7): NAGVMQNPRHLVRRRGQEARLRCSPMKGHSHVYWYRQLPEEGLKFMVYLQKENIIDESGMPKERFSAEFPKEGPSILRIQQVVRGDSAAYFCASSPGLDRAIDEQYFGPGTRLTVT.

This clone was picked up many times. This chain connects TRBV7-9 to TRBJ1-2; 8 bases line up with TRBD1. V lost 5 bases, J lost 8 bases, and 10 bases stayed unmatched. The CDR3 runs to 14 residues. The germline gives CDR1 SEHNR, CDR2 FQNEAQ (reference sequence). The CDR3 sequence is CASSKEDRGPGYTF. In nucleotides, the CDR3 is TGTGCCAGCAGCAAGGAAGACAGGGGCCCCGGCTACACCTTC.

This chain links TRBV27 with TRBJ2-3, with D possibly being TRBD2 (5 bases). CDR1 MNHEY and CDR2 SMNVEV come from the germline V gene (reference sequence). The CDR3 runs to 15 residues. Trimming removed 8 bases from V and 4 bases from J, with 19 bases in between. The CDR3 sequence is CASLADPVYPDTQYF. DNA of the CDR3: TGTGCCAGCCTAGCAGATCCCGTATATCCAGATACGCAGTATTTT.

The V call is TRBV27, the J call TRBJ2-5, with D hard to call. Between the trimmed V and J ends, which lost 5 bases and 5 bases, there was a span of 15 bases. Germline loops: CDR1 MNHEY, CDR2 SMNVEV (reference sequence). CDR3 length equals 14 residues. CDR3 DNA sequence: TGTGCCAGCAGTCCCCTTGGGCCCTCGGAGACCCAGTACTTC. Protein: CASSPLGPSETQYF.

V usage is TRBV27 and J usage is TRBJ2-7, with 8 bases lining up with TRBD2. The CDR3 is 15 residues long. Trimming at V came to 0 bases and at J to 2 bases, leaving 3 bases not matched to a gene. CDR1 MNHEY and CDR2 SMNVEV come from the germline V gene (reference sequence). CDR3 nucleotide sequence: TGTGCCAGCAGTTTATCAAGCGGGGGTACCTACGAGCAGTACTTC. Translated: CASSLSSGGTYEQYF.

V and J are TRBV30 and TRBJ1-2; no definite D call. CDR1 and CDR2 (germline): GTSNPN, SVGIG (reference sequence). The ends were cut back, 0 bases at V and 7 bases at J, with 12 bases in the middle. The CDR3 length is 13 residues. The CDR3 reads CAWSVIRESGYTF. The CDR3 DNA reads TGTGCCTGGAGTGTAATAAGGGAGAGTGGCTACACCTTC.

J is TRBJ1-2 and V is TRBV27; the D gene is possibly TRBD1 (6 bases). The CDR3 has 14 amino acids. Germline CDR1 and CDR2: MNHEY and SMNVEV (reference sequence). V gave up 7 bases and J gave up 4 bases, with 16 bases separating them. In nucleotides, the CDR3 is TGTGCCAGCAAGGGGGGGGGCGCGGCCTATGGCTACACCTTC. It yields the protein CASKGGGAAYGYTF.

CDR3 protein: CASSYLTSGGTDTQYF. The CDR3 DNA sequence: TGTGCCAGCAGCTACCTAACTAGCGGGGGAACAGATACGCAGTATTTT. The V call is TRBV28, the J call TRBJ2-3; 11 bases line up with TRBD2. Per the germline V gene, CDR1 is MDHEN and CDR2 is SYDVKM. After removal of 6 bases from V and 3 bases from J, the junction contained 8 bases not matched to a gene. The CDR3 contains 16 residues. Full variable domain (rest looked up from reference TRBV28 and TRBJ2-3): DVKVTQSSRYLVKRTGEKVFLECVQDMDHENMFWYRQDPGLGLRLIYFSYDVKMKEKGDIPEGYSVSREKKERFSLILESASTNQTSMYLCASSYLTSGGTDTQYFGPGTRLTVL.

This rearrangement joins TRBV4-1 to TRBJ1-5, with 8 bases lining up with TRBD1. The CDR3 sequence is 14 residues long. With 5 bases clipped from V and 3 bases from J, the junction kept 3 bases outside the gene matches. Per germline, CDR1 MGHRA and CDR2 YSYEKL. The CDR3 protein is CASSGQGFNQPQHF. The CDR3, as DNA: TGCGCCAGCAGCGGACAGGGATTCAATCAGCCCCAGCATTTT.

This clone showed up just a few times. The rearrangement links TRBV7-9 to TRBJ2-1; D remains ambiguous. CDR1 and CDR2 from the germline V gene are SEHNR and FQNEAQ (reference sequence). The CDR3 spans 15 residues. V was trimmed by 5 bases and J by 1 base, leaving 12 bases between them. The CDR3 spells CASSPSRRSYNEQFF. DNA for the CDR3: TGTGCCAGCAGCCCATCTAGGCGTTCCTACAATGAGCAGTTCTTC.

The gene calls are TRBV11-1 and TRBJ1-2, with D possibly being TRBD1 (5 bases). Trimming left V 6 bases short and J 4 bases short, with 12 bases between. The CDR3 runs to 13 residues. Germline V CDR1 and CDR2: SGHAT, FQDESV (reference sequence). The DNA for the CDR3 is TGTGCCAGCAGTTACCAGGGAACCTATGGCTACACCTTC. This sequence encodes CASSYQGTYGYTF. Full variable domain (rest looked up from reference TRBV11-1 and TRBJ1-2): EAEVAQSPRYKITEKSQAVAFWCDPISGHATLYWYRQILGQGPELLVQFQDESVVDDSQLPKDRFSAERLKGVDSTLKIQPAELGDSAMYLCASSYQGTYGYTFGSGTRLTVV.

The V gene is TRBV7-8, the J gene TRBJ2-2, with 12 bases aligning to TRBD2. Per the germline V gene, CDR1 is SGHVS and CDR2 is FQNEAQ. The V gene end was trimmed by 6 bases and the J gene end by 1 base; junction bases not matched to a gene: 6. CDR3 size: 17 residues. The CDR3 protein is CASRGTGLAGNTGELFF. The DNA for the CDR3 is TGTGCCAGCAGGGGAACGGGACTAGCGGGGAACACCGGGGAGCTGTTTTTT. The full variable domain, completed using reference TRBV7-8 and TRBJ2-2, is GAGVSQSPRYKVAKRGQDVALRCDPISGHVSLFWYQQALGQGPEFLTYFQNEAQLDKSGLPSDRFFAERPEGSVSTLKIQRTQQEDSAVYLCASRGTGLAGNTGELFFGEGSRLTVL.

The CDR3 protein is CASSPSSYNEQFF. CDR3 DNA: TGTGCCAGCAGCCCATCTAGCTACAATGAGCAGTTCTTC. The chain uses TRBV6-5 and TRBJ2-1; D gene ambiguous. This CDR3 has 13 residues. Germline CDR1 and CDR2: MNHEY and SVGAGI. Trimming removed 6 bases from V and 3 bases from J, with 9 bases in between.

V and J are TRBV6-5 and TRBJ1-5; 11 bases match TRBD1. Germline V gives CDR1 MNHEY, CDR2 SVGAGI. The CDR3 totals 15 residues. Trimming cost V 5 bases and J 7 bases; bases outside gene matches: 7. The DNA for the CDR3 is TGTGCCAGCAGTCCCTACCGGACAGGGGGCCAGCCCCAGCATTTT. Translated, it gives CASSPYRTGGQPQHF.

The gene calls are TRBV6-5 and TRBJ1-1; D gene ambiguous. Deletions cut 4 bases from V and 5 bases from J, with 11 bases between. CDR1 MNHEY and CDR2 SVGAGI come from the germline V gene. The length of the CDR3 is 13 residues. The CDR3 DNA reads TGTGCCAGCAGTTCCCCAGGTTGGACTGAAGCTTTCTTT. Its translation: CASSSPGWTEAFF.